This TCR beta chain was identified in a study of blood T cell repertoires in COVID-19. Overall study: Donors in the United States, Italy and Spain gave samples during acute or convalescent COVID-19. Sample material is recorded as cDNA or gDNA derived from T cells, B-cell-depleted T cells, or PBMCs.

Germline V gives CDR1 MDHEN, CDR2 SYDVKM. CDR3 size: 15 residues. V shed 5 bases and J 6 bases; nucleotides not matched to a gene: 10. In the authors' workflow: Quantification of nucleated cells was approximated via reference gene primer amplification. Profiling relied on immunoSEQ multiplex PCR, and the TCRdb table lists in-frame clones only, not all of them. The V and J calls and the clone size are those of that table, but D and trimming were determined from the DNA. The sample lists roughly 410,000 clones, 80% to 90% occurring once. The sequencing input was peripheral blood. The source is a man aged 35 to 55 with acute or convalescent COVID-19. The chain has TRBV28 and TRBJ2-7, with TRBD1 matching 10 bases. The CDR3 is CASSPAWDRGSEQYF. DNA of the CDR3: TGTGCCAGCAGTCCAGCTTGGGACAGGGGTAGCGAGCAGTACTTC.